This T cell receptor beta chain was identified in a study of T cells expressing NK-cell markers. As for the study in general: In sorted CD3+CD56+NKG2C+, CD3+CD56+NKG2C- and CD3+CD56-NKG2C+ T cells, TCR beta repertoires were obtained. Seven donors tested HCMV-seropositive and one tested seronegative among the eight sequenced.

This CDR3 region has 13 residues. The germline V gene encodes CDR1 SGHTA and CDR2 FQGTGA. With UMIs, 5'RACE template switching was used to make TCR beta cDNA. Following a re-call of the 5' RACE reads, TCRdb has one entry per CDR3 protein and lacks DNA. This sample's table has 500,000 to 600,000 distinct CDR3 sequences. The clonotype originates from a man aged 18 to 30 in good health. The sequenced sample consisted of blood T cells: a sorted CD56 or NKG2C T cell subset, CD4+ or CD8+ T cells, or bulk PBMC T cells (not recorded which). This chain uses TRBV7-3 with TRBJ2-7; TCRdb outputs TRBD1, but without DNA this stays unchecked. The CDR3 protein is CASSLGATTEQYF.